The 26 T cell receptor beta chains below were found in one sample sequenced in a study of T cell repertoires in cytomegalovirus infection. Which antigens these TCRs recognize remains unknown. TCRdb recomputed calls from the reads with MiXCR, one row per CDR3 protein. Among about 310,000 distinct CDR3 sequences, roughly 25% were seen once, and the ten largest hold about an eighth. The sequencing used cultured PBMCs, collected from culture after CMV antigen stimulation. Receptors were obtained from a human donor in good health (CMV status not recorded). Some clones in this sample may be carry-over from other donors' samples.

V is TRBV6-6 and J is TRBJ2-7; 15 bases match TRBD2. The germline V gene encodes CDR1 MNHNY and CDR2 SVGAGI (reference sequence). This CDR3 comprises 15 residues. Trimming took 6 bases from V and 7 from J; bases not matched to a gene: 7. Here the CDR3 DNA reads TGTGCCAGCAGCGGACTAGCGGGAGGGTTTGGGGAGCAGTACGTC. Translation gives CASSGLAGGFGEQYV.

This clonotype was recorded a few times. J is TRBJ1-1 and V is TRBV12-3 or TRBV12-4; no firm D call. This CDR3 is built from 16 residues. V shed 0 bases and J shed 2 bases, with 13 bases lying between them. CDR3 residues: CASSLAIAVENTEAFF. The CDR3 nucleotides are TGTGCCAGCAGTTTAGCGATAGCAGTGGAAAACACTGAAGCTTTCTTT.

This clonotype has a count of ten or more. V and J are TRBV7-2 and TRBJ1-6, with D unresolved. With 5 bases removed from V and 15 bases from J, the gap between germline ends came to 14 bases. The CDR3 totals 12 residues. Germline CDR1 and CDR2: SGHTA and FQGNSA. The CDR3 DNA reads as TGTGCCAGCAGCCCGAACCTTAAACTCCTCCACTTT. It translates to CASSPNLKLLHF.

For the CDR3, the DNA is TGTGCCAGCAGTTATGAGTGGGGAGATCGAAAAACAGATACGCAGTATTTT. It is translated as CASSYEWGDRKTDTQYF. The chain carries TRBV6-2 or TRBV6-3 and TRBJ2-3, with a weak D call TRBD2 (5 bases). Germline CDR1 and CDR2: MNHEY and SVGEGT. This CDR3 has 17 residues. The ends were cut back, 3 bases at V and 3 bases at J, with 19 bases in the middle.

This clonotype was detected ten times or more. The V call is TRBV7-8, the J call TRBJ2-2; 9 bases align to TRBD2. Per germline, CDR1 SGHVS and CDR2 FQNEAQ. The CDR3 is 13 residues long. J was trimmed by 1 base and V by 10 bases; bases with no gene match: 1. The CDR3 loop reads CAIAGVNTGELFF. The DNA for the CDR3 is TGTGCCATAGCGGGGGTGAACACCGGGGAGCTGTTTTTT. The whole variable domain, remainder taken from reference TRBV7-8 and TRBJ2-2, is GAGVSQSPRYKVAKRGQDVALRCDPISGHVSLFWYQQALGQGPEFLTYFQNEAQLDKSGLPSDRFFAERPEGSVSTLKIQRTQQEDSAVYLCAIAGVNTGELFFGEGSRLTVL.

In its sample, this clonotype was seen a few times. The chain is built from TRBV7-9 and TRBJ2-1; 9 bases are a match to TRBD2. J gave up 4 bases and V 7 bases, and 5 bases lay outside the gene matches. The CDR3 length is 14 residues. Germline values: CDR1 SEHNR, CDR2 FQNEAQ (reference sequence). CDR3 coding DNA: TGTGCCAGCATTACGCGGGAGGGATACAATGAGCAGTTCTTC. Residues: CASITREGYNEQFF. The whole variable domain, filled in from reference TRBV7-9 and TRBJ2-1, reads DTGVSQNPRHKITKRGQNVTFRCDPISEHNRLYWYRQTLGQGPEFLTYFQNEAQLEKSRLLSDRFSAERPKGSFSTLEIQRTEQGDSAMYLCASITREGYNEQFFGPGTRLTVL.

CDR3 DNA: TGTGCCAGTAGTATCTCAGGAGGGGAAAAACTGTTTTTT. Protein product: CASSISGGEKLFF. This sequence joins TRBV19 and TRBJ1-4; D unresolved. V lost 3 bases, J lost 8 bases, and 10 bases lay in between. CDR3 length: 13 amino acids. Germline V gene lookup returns CDR1 LNHDA and CDR2 SQIVND (reference sequence).

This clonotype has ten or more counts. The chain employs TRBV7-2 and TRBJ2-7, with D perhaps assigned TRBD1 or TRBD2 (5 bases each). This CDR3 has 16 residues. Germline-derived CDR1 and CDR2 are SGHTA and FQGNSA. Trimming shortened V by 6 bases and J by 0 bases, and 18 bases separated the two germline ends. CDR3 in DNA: TGTGCCAGCAGTTCCCTTGGGGGAGATAGCTCCTACGAGCAGTACTTC. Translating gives CASSSLGGDSSYEQYF.

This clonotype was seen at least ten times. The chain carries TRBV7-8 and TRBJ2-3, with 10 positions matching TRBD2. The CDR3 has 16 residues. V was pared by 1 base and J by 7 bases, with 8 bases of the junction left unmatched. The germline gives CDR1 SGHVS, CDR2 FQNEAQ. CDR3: CASSLGKREGEYTQYF. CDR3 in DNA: TGTGCCAGCAGCTTAGGCAAGCGGGAGGGAGAGTATACGCAGTATTTT.

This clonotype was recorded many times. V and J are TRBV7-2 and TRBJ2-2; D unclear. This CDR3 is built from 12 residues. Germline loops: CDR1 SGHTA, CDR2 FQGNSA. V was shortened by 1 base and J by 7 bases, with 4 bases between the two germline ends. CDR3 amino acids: CASSLGVGELFF. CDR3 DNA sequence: TGTGCCAGCAGCTTAGGAGTCGGGGAGCTGTTTTTT.

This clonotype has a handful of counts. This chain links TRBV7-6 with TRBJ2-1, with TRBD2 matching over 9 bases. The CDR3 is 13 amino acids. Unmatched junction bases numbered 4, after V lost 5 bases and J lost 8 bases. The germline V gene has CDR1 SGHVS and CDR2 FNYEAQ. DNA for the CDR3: TGTGCCAGCAGCATGGCGGGAGGGGATGAGCAGTTCTTC. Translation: CASSMAGGDEQFF.

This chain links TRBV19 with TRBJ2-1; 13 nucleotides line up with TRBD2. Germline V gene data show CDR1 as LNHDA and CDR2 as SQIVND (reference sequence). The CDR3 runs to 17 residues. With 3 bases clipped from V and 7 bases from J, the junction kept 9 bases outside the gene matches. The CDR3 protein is CASSMGTSGRASNEQFF. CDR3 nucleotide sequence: TGTGCCAGTAGTATGGGAACTAGCGGGAGGGCCAGTAATGAGCAGTTCTTC. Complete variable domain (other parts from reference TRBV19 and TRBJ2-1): DGGITQSPKYLFRKEGQNVTLSCEQNLNHDAMYWYRQDPGQGLRLIYYSQIVNDFQKGDIAEGYSVSREKKESFPLTVTSAQKNPTAFYLCASSMGTSGRASNEQFFGPGTRLTVL.

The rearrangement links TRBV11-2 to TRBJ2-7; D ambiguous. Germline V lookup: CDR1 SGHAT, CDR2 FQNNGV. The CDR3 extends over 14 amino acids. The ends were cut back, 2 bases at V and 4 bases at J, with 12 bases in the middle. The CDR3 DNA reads TGTGCCAGCAGCTTAAGTGAAGGGTGGTACGAGCAGTACTTC. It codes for CASSLSEGWYEQYF.

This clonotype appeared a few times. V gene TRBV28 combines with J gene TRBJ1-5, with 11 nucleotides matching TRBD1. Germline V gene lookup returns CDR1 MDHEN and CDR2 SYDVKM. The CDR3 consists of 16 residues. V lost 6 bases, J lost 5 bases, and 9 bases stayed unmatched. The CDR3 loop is CASSGWTGGPHQPQHF. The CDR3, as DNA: TGTGCCAGCAGCGGATGGACAGGGGGCCCCCATCAGCCCCAGCATTTT.

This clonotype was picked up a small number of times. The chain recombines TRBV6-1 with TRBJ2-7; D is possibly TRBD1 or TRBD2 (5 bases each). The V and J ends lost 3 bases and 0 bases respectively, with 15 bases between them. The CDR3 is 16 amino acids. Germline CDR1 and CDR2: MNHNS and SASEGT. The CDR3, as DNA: TGTGCCAGCAGTGATCCAGCCGGGACGTTCTCCTACGAGCAGTACTTC. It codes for CASSDPAGTFSYEQYF.

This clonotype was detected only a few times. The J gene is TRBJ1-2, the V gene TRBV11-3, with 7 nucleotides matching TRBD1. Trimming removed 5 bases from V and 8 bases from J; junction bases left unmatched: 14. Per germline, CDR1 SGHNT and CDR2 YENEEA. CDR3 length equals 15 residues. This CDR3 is CASSPGQQEKTGYTF. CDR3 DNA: TGTGCCAGCAGCCCGGGACAGCAAGAAAAAACAGGCTACACCTTC.

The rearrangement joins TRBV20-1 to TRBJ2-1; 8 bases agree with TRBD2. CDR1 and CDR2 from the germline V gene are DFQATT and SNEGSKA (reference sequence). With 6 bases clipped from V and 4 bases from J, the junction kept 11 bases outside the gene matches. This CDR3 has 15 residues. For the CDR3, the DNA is TGCAGTGCGACGCGGGGGACTAGGCCATACAATGAGCAGTTCTTC. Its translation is CSATRGTRPYNEQFF.

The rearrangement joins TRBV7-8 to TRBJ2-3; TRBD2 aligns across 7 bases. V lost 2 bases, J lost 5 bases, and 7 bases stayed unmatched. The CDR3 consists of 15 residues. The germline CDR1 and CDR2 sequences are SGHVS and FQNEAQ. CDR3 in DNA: TGTGCCAGCAGCTTAAAAGCGGGAACGGGAGATACGCAGTATTTT. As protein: CASSLKAGTGDTQYF. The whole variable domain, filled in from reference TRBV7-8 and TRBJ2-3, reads GAGVSQSPRYKVAKRGQDVALRCDPISGHVSLFWYQQALGQGPEFLTYFQNEAQLDKSGLPSDRFFAERPEGSVSTLKIQRTQQEDSAVYLCASSLKAGTGDTQYFGPGTRLTVL.

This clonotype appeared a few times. CDR3 nucleotide sequence: TGTGCCAGCCGTAAACCAGGGACAGGGAACTATGGCTACACCTTC. This sequence encodes CASRKPGTGNYGYTF. This chain uses TRBV19 with TRBJ1-2; TRBD1 matches 9 bases. CDR1 is LNHDA, CDR2 SQIVND, per germline (reference sequence). The CDR3 loop spans 15 amino acids. The J segment lost 2 bases and the V segment lost 9 bases, leaving 10 bases of the junction unmatched. The full variable domain, in which reference TRBV19 and TRBJ1-2 provide the parts outside the CDR3, is DGGITQSPKYLFRKEGQNVTLSCEQNLNHDAMYWYRQDPGQGLRLIYYSQIVNDFQKGDIAEGYSVSREKKESFPLTVTSAQKNPTAFYLCASRKPGTGNYGYTFGSGTRLTVV.

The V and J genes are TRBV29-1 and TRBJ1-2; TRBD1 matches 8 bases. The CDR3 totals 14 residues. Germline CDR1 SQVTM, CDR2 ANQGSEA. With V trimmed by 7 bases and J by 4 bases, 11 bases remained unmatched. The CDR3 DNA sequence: TGCAGCGCCGGACAGGGAATGGAAGGCTATGGCTACACCTTC. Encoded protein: CSAGQGMEGYGYTF.

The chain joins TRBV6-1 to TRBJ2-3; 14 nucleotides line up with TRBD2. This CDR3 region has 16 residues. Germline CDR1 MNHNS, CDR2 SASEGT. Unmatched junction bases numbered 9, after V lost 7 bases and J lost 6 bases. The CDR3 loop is CASTMTSGRVRDTQYF. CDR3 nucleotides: TGTGCCAGCACCATGACTAGCGGGAGGGTTCGGGATACGCAGTATTTT.

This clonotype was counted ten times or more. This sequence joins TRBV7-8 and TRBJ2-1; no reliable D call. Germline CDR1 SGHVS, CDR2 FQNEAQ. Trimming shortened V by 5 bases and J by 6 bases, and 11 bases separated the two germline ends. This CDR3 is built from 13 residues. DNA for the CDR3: TGTGCCAGCAGCCCTGACGAGTCCAATGAGCAGTTCTTC. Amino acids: CASSPDESNEQFF.

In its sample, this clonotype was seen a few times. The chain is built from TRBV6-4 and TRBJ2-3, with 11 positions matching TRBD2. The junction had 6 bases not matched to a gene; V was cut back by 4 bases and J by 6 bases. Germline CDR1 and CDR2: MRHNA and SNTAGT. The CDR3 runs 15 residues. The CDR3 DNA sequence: TGTGCCAGCAGTGTTCTAGCGGGGGGCATGGATACGCAGTATTTT. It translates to CASSVLAGGMDTQYF.

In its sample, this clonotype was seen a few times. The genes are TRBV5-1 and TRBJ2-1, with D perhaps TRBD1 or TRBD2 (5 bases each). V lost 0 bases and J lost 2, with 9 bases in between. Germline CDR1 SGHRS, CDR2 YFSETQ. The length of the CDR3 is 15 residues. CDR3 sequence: CASSLEGTAYNEQFF. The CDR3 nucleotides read TGCGCCAGCAGCTTGGAGGGGACCGCCTACAATGAGCAGTTCTTC.

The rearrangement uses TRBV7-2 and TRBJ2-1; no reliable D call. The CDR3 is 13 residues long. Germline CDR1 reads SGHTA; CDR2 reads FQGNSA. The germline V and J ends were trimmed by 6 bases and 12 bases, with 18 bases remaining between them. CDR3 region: CASSPLFPVGQFF. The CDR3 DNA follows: TGTGCCAGCAGTCCCCTATTCCCTGTAGGGCAGTTCTTC.

CDR3 in amino acids: CASKQGQIYGYTF. CDR3 coding DNA: TGTGCCAGTAAACAGGGACAGATCTATGGCTACACCTTC. The V call is TRBV19, the J call TRBJ1-2; 7 bases are shared with TRBD1. V shed 7 bases, J shed 4 bases, and the junction held 6 bases outside the gene matches. The CDR3 has 13 amino acids. CDR1 LNHDA and CDR2 SQIVND come from the germline V gene (reference sequence).